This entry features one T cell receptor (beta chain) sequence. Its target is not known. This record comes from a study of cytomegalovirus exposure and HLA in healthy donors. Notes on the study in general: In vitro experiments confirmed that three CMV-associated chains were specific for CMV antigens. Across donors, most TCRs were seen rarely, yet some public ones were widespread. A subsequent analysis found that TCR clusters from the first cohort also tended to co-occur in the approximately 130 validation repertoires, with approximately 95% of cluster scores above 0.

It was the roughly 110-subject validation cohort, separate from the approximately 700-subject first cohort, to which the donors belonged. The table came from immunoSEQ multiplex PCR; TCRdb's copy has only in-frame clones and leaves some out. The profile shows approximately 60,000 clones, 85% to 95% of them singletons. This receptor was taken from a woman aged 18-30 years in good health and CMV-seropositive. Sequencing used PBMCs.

The CDR3 nucleotides are TGTGCCAGCAGGGGTGACTATGACTCGGGGACCCAGTACTTC. As protein: CASRGDYDSGTQYF. This chain joins TRBV2 and TRBJ2-5; tentative D call: TRBD2 (5 bases). This CDR3 spans 14 amino acids. Germline V gene data show CDR1 as SNHLY and CDR2 as FYNNEI. Trimming left V 6 bases short and J 7 bases short, with 18 bases between.